A single sample is the source of the 3 T cell receptor beta chains below, sequenced in a study of T cells in Graves' hyperthyroidism and ophthalmopathy. Researchers took RNA transcripts and amplified the TCR beta CDR3 regions from them. A first-round RT-PCR of the TCR CDR3 used the HTBI primer set. TCRdb re-analysed the multiplex PCR reads in MiXCR, keeping a single row per CDR3 protein. The top ten clones hold approximately 35% of a sample with fewer than 250,000 distinct CDR3 sequences, roughly 22% of them seen once. Sequencing was performed on blood. The receptors stem from a woman aged 40 to 50 with Graves' ophthalmopathy.

This clonotype was counted many times. A much larger clone differs by one base, so this may be a read error. The genes are TRBV28 and TRBJ2-7; D unresolved. Deletions cut 6 bases from V and 0 bases from J, with 18 bases between. This CDR3 has 16 amino acids. Germline-derived CDR1 and CDR2 are MDHEN and SYDVKM. CDR3 sequence: CASSHPNSGTSYEQYF. CDR3 coding DNA: TGTGCCAGCAGCCACCCAAACAGTGGTACCTCCTACGAGCAGTACTTC.

The chain links TRBV12-3 or TRBV12-4 to TRBJ1-2; D unresolved. The ends were cut back, 0 bases at V and 3 bases at J, with 14 bases in the middle. This CDR3 is 16 amino acids long. The CDR3 is CASSLALARQHYGYTF. The CDR3 DNA follows: TGTGCCAGCAGTTTAGCGCTTGCACGGCAGCACTATGGCTACACCTTC.

CDR3 protein: CASRRGDQPQHF. CDR3 DNA sequence: TGTGCCAGCAGGCGGGGAGATCAGCCCCAGCATTTT. This sequence joins TRBV6-1 and TRBJ1-5, with D unresolved. CDR1 MNHNS and CDR2 SASEGT come from the germline V gene. The CDR3 is made up of 12 amino acids. Between the trimmed V and J ends, which lost 6 bases and 5 bases, there was a span of 8 bases.